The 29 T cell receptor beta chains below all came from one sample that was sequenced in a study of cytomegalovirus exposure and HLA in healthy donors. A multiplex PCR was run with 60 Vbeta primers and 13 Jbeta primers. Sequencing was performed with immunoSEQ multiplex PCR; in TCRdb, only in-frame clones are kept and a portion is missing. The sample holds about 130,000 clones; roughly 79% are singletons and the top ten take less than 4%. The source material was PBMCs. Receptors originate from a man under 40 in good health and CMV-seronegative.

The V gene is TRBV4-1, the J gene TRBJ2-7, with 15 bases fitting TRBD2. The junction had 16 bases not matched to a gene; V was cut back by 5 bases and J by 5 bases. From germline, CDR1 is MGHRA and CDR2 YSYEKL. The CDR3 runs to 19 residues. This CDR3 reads CASSERARTSGGARHEQYF. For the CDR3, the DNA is TGCGCCAGCAGCGAAAGAGCCCGGACTAGCGGGGGGGCCAGACACGAGCAGTACTTC.

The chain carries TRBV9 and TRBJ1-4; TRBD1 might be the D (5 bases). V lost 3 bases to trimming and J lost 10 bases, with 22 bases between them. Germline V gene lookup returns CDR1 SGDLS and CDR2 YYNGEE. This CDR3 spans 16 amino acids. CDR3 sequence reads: CASSEYGGGRDGKLFF. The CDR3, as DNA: TGTGCCAGCAGCGAATACGGCGGGGGACGGGATGGAAAACTGTTTTTT.

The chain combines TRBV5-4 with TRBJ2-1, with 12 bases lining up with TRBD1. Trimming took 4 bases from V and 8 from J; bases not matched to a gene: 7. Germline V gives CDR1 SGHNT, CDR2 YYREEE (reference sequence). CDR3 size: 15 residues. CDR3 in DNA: TGTGCCAGCAGCCCGGGACAGGGGGCGGTCCATGAGCAGTTCTTC. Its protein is CASSPGQGAVHEQFF.

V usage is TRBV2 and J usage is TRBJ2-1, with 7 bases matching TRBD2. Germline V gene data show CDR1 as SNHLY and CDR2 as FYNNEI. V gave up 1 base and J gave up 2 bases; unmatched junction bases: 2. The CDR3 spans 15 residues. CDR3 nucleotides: TGTGCCAGCAGTGAAGAGACTAGCCCCTACAATGAGCAGTTCTTC. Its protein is CASSEETSPYNEQFF.

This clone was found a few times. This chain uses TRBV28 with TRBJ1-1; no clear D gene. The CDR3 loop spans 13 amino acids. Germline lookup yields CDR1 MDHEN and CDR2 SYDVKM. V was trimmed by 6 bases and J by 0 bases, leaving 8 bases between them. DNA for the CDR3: TGTGCCAGCAGCCTATCTCTGAACACTGAAGCTTTCTTT. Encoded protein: CASSLSLNTEAFF.

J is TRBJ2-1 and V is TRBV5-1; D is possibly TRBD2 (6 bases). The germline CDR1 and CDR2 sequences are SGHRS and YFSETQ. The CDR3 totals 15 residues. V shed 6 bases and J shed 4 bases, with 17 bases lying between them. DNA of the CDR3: TGCGCCAGCACCCCGACGGGAGTCGGGTACAATGAGCAGTTCTTC. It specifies CASTPTGVGYNEQFF.

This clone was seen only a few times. CDR3 coding DNA: TGTGCCAGCAGCCTTAACAGGGACCAAGAGACCCAGTACTTC. Its translation: CASSLNRDQETQYF. The chain joins TRBV7-3 to TRBJ2-5; D might be TRBD1 (6 bases). Trimming took 5 bases from V and 0 from J, leaving 10 bases between them. CDR1 is SGHTA and CDR2 is FQGTGA in the germline V gene. This CDR3 is built from 14 residues.

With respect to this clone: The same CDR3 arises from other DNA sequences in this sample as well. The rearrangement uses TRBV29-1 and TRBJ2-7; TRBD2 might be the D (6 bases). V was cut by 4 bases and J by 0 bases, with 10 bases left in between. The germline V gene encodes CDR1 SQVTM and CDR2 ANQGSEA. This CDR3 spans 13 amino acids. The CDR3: CSVGRGLSYEQYF. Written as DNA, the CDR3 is TGCAGCGTTGGGCGGGGCCTCTCCTACGAGCAGTACTTC.

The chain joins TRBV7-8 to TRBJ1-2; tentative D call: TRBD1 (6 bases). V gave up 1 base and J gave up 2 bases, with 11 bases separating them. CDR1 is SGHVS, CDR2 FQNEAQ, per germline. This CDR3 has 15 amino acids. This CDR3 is CASSLVQTGNYGYTF. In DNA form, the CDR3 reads TGTGCCAGCAGCTTAGTCCAAACAGGGAACTATGGCTACACCTTC.

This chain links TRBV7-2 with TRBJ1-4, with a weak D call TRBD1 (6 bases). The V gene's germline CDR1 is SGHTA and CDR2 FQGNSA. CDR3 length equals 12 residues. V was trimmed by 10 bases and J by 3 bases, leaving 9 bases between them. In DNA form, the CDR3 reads TGTGCCACCAGGGGAGCTAATGAAAAACTGTTTTTT. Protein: CATRGANEKLFF.

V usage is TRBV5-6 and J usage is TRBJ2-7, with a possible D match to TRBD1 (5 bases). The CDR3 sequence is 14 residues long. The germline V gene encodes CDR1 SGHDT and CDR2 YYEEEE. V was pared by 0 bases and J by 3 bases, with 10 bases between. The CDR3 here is CASSLGGAIYEQYF. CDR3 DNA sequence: TGTGCCAGCAGCTTGGGGGGCGCAATCTACGAGCAGTACTTC. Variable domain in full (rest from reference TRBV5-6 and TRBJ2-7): DAGVTQSPTHLIKTRGQQVTLRCSPKSGHDTVSWYQQALGQGPQFIFQYYEEEERQRGNFPDRFSGHQFPNYSSELNVNALLLGDSALYLCASSLGGAIYEQYFGPGTRLTVT.

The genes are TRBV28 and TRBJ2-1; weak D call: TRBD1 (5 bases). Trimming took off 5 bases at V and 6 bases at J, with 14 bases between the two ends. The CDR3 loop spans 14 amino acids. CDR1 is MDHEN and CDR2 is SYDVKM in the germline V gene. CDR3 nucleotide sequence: TGTGCCAGCAGTCAGATAGGGGATGTCAATGAGCAGTTCTTC. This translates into CASSQIGDVNEQFF.

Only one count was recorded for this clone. The CDR3 sequence: CASRSLAGPTDTQYF. CDR3 nucleotide sequence: TGTGCCAGCAGAAGTTTAGCGGGGCCCACAGATACGCAGTATTTT. The J gene is TRBJ2-3, the V gene TRBV28; 8 bases fit TRBD2. Germline values: CDR1 MDHEN, CDR2 SYDVKM. V was clipped by 6 bases and J by 2 bases; unmatched bases: 7. The CDR3 totals 15 residues.

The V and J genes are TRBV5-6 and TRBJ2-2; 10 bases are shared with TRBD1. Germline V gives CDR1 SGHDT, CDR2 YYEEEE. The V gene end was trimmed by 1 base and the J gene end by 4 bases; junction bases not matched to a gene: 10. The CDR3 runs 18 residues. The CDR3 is CASSLWYRDRGITGELFF. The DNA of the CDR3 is TGTGCCAGCAGCTTGTGGTACCGGGACAGGGGAATCACCGGGGAGCTGTTTTTT.

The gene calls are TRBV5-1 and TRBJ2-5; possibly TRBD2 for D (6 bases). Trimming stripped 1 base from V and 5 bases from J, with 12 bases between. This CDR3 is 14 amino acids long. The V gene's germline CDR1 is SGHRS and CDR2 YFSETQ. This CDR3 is CASSLLGGFETQYF. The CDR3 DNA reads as TGCGCCAGCAGCTTGTTGGGGGGATTCGAGACCCAGTACTTC.

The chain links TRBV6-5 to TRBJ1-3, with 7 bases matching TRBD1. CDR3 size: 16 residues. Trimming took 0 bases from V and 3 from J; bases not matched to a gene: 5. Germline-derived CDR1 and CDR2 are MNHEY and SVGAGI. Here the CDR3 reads CASSYSISGGGNTIYF. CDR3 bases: TGTGCCAGCAGTTACTCGATTTCAGGGGGTGGAAACACCATATATTTT.

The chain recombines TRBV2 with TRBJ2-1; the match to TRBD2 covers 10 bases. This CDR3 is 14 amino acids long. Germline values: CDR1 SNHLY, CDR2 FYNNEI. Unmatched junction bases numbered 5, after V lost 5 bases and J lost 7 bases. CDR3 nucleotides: TGTGCCAGCAGTAGCGGGGGGGCCGGGAATGAGCAGTTCTTC. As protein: CASSSGGAGNEQFF.

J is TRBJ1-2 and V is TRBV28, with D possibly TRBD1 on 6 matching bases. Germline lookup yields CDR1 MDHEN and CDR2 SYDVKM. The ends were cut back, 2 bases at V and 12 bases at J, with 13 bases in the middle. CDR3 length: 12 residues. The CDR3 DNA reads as TGTGCCAGCAGTTTAAGCAGGGGTTATGACACCTTC. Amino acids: CASSLSRGYDTF.

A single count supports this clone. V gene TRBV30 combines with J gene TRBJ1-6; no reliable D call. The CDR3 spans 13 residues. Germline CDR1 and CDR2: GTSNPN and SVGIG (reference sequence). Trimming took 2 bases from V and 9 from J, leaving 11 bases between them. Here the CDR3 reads CAWSLVMSSPLHF. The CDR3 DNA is TGTGCCTGGAGTCTAGTTATGAGTTCACCCCTCCACTTT.

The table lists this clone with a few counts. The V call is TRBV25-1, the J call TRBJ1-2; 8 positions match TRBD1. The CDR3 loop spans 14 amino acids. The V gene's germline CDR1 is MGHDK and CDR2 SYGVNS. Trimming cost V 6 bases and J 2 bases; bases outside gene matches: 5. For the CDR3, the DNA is TGTGCCAGCAGGGGGACAGGCGAGAACTATGGCTACACCTTC. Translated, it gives CASRGTGENYGYTF.

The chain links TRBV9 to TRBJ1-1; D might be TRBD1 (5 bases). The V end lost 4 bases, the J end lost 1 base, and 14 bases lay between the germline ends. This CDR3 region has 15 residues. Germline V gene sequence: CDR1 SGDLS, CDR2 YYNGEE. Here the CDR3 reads CASSTGGVPNTEAFF. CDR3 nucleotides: TGTGCCAGCAGCACAGGTGGAGTACCGAACACTGAAGCTTTCTTT.

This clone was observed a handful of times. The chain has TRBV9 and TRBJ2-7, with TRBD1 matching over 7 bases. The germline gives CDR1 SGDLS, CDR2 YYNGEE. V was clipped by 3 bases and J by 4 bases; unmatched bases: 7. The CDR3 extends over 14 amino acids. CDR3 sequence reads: CASSAGQAGYEQYF. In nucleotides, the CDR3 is TGTGCCAGCAGCGCAGGACAGGCTGGGTACGAGCAGTACTTC.

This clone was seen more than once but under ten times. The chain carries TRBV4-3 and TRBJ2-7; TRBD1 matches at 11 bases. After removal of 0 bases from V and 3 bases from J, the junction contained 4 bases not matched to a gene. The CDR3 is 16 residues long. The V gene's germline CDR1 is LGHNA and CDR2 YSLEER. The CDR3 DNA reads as TGCGCCAGCAGCCAAGAGGCCGGGACAGGGGGCTACGAGCAGTACTTC. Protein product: CASSQEAGTGGYEQYF.

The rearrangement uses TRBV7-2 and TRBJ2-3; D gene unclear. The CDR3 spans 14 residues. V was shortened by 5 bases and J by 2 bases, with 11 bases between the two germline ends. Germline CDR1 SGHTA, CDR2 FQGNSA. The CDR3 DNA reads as TGTGCCAGCAGCCAAAGCAGACACACAGATACGCAGTATTTT. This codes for CASSQSRHTDTQYF.

CDR3 sequence reads: CASSLFNLAFTDTQYF. CDR3 nucleotides: TGTGCCAGCAGCTTGTTTAACCTAGCTTTCACAGATACGCAGTATTTT. V and J are TRBV5-6 and TRBJ2-3, with D maybe TRBD2 (5 bases). From germline, CDR1 is SGHDT and CDR2 YYEEEE. The V end lost 1 base, the J end lost 2 bases, and 14 bases lay between the germline ends. CDR3 size: 16 residues.

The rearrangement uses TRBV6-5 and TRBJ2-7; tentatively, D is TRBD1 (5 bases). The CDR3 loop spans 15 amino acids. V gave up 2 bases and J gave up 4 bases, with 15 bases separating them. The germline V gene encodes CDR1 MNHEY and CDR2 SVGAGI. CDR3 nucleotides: TGTGCCAGCAGTTACGACAATGGGGCGGTTTACGAGCAGTACTTC. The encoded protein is CASSYDNGAVYEQYF.

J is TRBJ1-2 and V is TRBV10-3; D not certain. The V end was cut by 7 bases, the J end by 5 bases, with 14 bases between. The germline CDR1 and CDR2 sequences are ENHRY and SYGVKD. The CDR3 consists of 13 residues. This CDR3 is CAITPSPGYGYTF. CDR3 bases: TGTGCCATCACCCCTAGTCCCGGATATGGCTACACCTTC.

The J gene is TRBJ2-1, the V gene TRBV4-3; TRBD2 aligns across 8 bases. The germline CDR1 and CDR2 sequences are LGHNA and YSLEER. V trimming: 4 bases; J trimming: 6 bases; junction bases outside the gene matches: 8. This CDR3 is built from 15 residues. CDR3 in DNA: TGCGCCAGCAGCCCGGGACTAGGGGTGATCAATGAGCAGTTCTTC. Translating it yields CASSPGLGVINEQFF.

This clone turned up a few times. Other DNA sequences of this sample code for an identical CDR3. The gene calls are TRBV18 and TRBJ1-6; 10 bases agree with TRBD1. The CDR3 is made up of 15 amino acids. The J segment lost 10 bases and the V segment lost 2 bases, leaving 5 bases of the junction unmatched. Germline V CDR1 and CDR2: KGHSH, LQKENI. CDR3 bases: TGTGCCAGCTCACCATTGGGACAGGGGCTCTCACCCCTCCACTTT. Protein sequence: CASSPLGQGLSPLHF.